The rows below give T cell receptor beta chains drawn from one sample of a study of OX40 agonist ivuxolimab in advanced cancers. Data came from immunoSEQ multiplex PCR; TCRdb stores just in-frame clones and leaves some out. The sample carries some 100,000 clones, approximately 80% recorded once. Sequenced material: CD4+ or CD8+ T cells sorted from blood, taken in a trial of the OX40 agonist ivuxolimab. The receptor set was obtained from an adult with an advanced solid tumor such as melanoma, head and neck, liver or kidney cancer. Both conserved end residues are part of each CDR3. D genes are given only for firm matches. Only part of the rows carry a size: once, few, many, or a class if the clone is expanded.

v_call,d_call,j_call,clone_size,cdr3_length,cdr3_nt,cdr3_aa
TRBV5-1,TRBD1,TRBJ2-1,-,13,TGCGCCAGCAGCGCGGGACAGGGGAATGAGCAGTTCTTC,CASSAGQGNEQFF
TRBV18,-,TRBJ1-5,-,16,TGTGCCAGCTCACCCAATGGACCGGGCGACAATCAGCCCCAGCATTTT,CASSPNGPGDNQPQHF
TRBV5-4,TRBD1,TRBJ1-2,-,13,TGTGCCAGCCTAACGACAGGGGCGGGGGGCTACACCTTC,CASLTTGAGGYTF
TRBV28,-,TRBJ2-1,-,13,TGTGCCAGCAGTGGCCCCAAGAACAATGAGCAGTTCTTC,CASSGPKNNEQFF
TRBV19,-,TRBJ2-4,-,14,TGTGCCAGTAAGACCGGGACATCTACTCTCAATCAGTACTTC,CASKTGTSTLNQYF
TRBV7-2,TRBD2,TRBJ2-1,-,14,TGTGCCAGCAGCTTAGCACTAGCGGGGGAGCAGCAGTTCTTC,CASSLALAGEQQFF
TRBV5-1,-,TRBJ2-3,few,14,TGCGCCAGCAGCTTGAGTGTGAGCACAGATACGCAGTATTTT,CASSLSVSTDTQYF
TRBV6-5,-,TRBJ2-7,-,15,TGTGCCAGCAGTTTGGCGCTCGCTGATACCTACGAGCAGTACTTC,CASSLALADTYEQYF
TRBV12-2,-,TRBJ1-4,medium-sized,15,TGTGCAAGTCGCCGAAAGACAGGGTCAAATGAAAAACTGTTTTTT,CASRRKTGSNEKLFF
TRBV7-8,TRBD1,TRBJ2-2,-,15,TGTGCCAGCAGCTCGACGACAGGGTCCAACGGGGAGCTGTTTTTT,CASSSTTGSNGELFF
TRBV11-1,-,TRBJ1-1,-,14,TGTGCCAGCAGCTTAGTGGGTCCGAACACTGAAGCTTTCTTT,CASSLVGPNTEAFF